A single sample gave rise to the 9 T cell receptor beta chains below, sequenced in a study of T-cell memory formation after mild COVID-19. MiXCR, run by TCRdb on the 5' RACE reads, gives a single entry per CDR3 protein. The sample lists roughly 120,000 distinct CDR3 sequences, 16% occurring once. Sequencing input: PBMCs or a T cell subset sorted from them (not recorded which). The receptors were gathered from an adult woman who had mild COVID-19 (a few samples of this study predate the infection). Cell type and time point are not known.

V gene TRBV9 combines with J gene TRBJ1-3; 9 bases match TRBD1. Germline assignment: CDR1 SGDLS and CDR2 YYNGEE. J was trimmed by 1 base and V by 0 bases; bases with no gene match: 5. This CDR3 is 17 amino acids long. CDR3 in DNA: TGTGCCAGCAGCGTAGGTGCTGGGACAGGGTCTGGAAACACCATATATTTT. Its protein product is CASSVGAGTGSGNTIYF.

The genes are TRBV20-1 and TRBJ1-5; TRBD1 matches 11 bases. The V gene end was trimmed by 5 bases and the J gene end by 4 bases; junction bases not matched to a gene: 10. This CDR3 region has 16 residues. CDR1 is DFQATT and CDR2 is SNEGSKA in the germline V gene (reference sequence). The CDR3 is CSARHRRDRGNQPQHF. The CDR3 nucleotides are TGCAGTGCTCGCCACCGCCGGGACAGGGGGAATCAGCCCCAGCATTTT.

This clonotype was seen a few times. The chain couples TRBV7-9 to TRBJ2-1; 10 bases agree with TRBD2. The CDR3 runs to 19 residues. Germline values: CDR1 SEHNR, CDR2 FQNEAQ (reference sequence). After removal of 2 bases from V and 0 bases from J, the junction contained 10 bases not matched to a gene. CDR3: CASSLMGLAIVGSYNEQFF. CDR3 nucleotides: TGTGCCAGCAGCTTAATGGGACTAGCGATAGTAGGCTCCTACAATGAGCAGTTCTTC.

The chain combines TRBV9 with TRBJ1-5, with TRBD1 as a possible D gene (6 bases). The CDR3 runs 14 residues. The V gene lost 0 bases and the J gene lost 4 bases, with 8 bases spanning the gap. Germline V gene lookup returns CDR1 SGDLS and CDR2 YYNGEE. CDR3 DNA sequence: TGTGCCAGCAGCGTAGAGGGGGGGAATCAGCCCCAGCATTTT. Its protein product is CASSVEGGNQPQHF.

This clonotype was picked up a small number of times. This CDR3 is CASSFSVLNTEAFF. CDR3 in DNA: TGTGCCAGCAGTTTTTCTGTTCTGAACACTGAAGCTTTCTTT. This chain joins TRBV12-3 or TRBV12-4 and TRBJ1-1; no clear D gene. This CDR3 contains 14 residues. V gave up 3 bases and J gave up 0 bases, with 8 bases separating them.

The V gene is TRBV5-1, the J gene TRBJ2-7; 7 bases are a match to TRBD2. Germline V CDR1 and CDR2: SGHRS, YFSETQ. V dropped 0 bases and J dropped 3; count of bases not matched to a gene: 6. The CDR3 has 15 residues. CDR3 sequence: CASSLAEGGYYEQYF. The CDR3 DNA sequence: TGCGCCAGCAGCTTGGCTGAGGGAGGGTACTACGAGCAGTACTTC.

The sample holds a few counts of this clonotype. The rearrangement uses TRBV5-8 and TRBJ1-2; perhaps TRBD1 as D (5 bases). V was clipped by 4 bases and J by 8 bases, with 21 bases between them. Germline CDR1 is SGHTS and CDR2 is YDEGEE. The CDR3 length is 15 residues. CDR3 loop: CASSRPGPYLYGYTF. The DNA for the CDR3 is TGTGCCAGCAGCAGACCGGGACCCTACCTTTACGGCTACACCTTC.

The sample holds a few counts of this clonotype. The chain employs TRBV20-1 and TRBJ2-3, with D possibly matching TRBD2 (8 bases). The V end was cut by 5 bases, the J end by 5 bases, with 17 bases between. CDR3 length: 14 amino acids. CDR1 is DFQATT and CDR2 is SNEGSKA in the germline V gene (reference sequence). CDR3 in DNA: TGCAGTGCTTTAGCGGGACAGCCCCTAGATACGCAGTATTTT. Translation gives CSALAGQPLDTQYF.

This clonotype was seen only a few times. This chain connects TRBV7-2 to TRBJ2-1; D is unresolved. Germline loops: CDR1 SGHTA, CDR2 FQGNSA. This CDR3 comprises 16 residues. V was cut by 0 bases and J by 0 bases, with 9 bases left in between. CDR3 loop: CASSLADLSSYNEQFF. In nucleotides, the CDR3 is TGTGCCAGCAGCTTAGCAGACTTGAGCTCCTACAATGAGCAGTTCTTC. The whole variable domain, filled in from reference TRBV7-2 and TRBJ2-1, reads GAGVSQSPSNKVTEKGKDVELRCDPISGHTALYWYRQSLGQGLEFLIYFQGNSAPDKSGLPSDRFSAERTGGSVSTLTIQRTQQEDSAVYLCASSLADLSSYNEQFFGPGTRLTVL.